The 19 T cell receptor beta chains listed next were all sequenced from one sample in a study of technical replicates of blood from a handful of donors. TCRdb's copy holds only in-frame clones and misses some; the assay was immunoSEQ multiplex PCR. Here the sample spans just over 80,000 clones, just over 95% being singletons. Sequencing was performed on T cells isolated from PBMCs. Every receptor here comes from a human donor in good health.

The rearrangement joins TRBV28 to TRBJ2-1; 10 nucleotides agree with TRBD1. Germline CDR1 is MDHEN and CDR2 is SYDVKM. The CDR3 is 14 amino acids. Trimming took 5 bases from V and 8 from J; bases not matched to a gene: 6. CDR3 amino acids: CASSPGQGWDEQFF. CDR3 nucleotide sequence: TGTGCCAGCAGTCCGGGACAGGGGTGGGATGAGCAGTTCTTC.

V usage is TRBV28 and J usage is TRBJ1-1; 7 bases fit TRBD1. CDR1 is MDHEN and CDR2 is SYDVKM in the germline V gene. Trimming at V came to 6 bases and at J to 8 bases, leaving 3 bases not matched to a gene. The CDR3 is 11 amino acids. The CDR3 spells CASSWDSEAFF. Written as DNA, the CDR3 is TGTGCCAGCAGCTGGGACAGCGAAGCTTTCTTT.

The count of this clone is one. The rearrangement joins TRBV7-3 to TRBJ2-7, with 7 nucleotides matching TRBD1. Looked up from germline, CDR1 is SGHTA and CDR2 is FQGTGA. There are 14 residues in the CDR3. V trimming: 5 bases; J trimming: 3 bases; junction bases outside the gene matches: 7. The CDR3, as DNA: TGTGCCAGCAGCGTGGGACAGCGCGGCTACGAGCAGTACTTC. This gives the protein CASSVGQRGYEQYF.

The V call is TRBV15, the J call TRBJ1-4, with TRBD1 identical over 9 bases. With 5 bases clipped from V and 8 bases from J, the junction kept 6 bases outside the gene matches. In germline, CDR1 is LNHNV, CDR2 YYDKDF (reference sequence). The CDR3 spans 14 residues. For the CDR3, the DNA is TGTGCCACCAGCGCCTCCGGGACAGGGGAAAAACTGTTTTTT. Translated, it gives CATSASGTGEKLFF. The whole variable domain, filled in from reference TRBV15 and TRBJ1-4, reads DAMVIQNPRYQVTQFGKPVTLSCSQTLNHNVMYWYQQKSSQAPKLLFHYYDKDFNNEADTPDNFQSRRPNTSFCFLDIRSPGLGDTAMYLCATSASGTGEKLFFGSGTQLSVL.

The rearrangement joins TRBV27 to TRBJ2-1, with D possibly being TRBD1 (6 bases). V was shortened by 4 bases and J by 0 bases, with 13 bases between the two germline ends. CDR1 is MNHEY, CDR2 SMNVEV, per germline (reference sequence). The CDR3 covers 16 residues. The CDR3 spells CASSSPGHDSYNEQFF. For the CDR3, the DNA is TGTGCCAGCAGTTCACCGGGACACGACTCCTACAATGAGCAGTTCTTC.

The V call is TRBV4-3, the J call TRBJ1-1, with D unresolved. V was clipped by 1 base and J by 8 bases, with 14 bases between them. The germline CDR1 and CDR2 sequences are LGHNA and YSLEER. The CDR3 spans 14 residues. The CDR3, as DNA: TGCGCCAGCAGCCAAGGGGTCTGGGCTGACGAAGCTTTCTTT. Protein sequence: CASSQGVWADEAFF.

The genes are TRBV19 and TRBJ1-1; the D gene is possibly TRBD1 (6 bases). V lost 5 bases and J 5 bases, leaving 18 bases between the germline ends. The germline V gene has CDR1 LNHDA and CDR2 SQIVND (reference sequence). This CDR3 has 15 residues. This CDR3 reads CASSSPPGVQTEAFF. The CDR3 bases are TGTGCCAGTAGTTCCCCTCCAGGGGTTCAAACTGAAGCTTTCTTT.

The chain combines TRBV10-3 with TRBJ2-2, with TRBD2 matching over 11 bases. The CDR3 has 18 amino acids. J lost 2 bases, V lost 4 bases, and 9 bases had no gene match. CDR1 and CDR2 (germline): ENHRY, SYGVKD. CDR3 DNA: TGTGCCATCAGTGGATTTGGTAGCGGGAGGGGTAACACCGGGGAGCTGTTTTTT. Protein product: CAISGFGSGRGNTGELFF.

The chain employs TRBV4-3 and TRBJ2-5; a weak D match, TRBD1 (6 bases). Germline V gives CDR1 LGHNA, CDR2 YSLEER. Trimming removed 1 base from V and 0 bases from J, with 12 bases in between. The CDR3 extends over 16 amino acids. CDR3 in DNA: TGCGCCAGCAGCCAAGTACTCAGGGGATACCAAGAGACCCAGTACTTC. Encoded protein: CASSQVLRGYQETQYF.

The chain is built from TRBV9 and TRBJ2-2; 7 positions agree with TRBD1. V shed 3 bases and J 1 base; nucleotides not matched to a gene: 6. The CDR3 has 16 residues. The germline gives CDR1 SGDLS, CDR2 YYNGEE. The CDR3 spells CASSEGWTGNTGELFF. As DNA, the CDR3 is TGTGCCAGCAGCGAGGGTTGGACAGGGAACACCGGGGAGCTGTTTTTT.

The chain is built from TRBV7-2 and TRBJ1-5, with D possibly TRBD1 on 5 matching bases. V was clipped by 4 bases and J by 1 base, with 14 bases between them. The CDR3 has 16 amino acids. Germline V gene data show CDR1 as SGHTA and CDR2 as FQGNSA. CDR3 residues: CASSSSGAGSNQPQHF. The DNA of the CDR3 is TGTGCCAGCAGCTCGAGTGGGGCAGGCAGCAATCAGCCCCAGCATTTT.

This clone occurred once. V usage is TRBV4-1 and J usage is TRBJ2-7; the match to TRBD2 covers 7 bases. The ends lost 0 bases at V and 6 bases at J; junction bases unmatched: 8. The germline V gene has CDR1 MGHRA and CDR2 YSYEKL. This CDR3 has 15 residues. The chain's CDR3 is CASSQERRESSEQYF. CDR3 sequence (DNA): TGCGCCAGCAGCCAAGAAAGGCGGGAGTCTTCCGAGCAGTACTTC.

The CDR3 nucleotides read TGTGCCAGCAGAAAGGACTCCTCCTATGGCTACACCTTC. This codes for CASRKDSSYGYTF. This sequence joins TRBV28 and TRBJ1-2; no clear D. V lost 6 bases, J lost 4 bases, and 12 bases lay in between. Germline-derived CDR1 and CDR2 are MDHEN and SYDVKM. The CDR3 length is 13 residues.

This clone was picked up one time. The rearrangement links TRBV13 to TRBJ2-3; 12 bases align to TRBD2. The CDR3 runs 17 residues. The germline CDR1 and CDR2 sequences are PRHDT and FYEKMQ (reference sequence). V shed 4 bases, J shed 4 bases, and the junction held 9 bases outside the gene matches. The CDR3 nucleotides are TGTGCCAGCAGCTACACTCAGGGACTAGCGGGTTCAGATACGCAGTATTTT. Residues: CASSYTQGLAGSDTQYF. The full variable domain, rest sourced from reference TRBV13 and TRBJ2-3, is AAGVIQSPRHLIKEKRETATLKCYPIPRHDTVYWYQQGPGQDPQFLISFYEKMQSDKGSIPDRFSAQQFSDYHSELNMSSLELGDSALYFCASSYTQGLAGSDTQYFGPGTRLTVL.

This chain connects TRBV6-5 to TRBJ2-3, with D perhaps TRBD2 (5 bases). V lost 4 bases and J 3 bases, leaving 17 bases between the germline ends. The CDR3 runs 16 residues. In germline, CDR1 is MNHEY, CDR2 SVGAGI. The CDR3 DNA follows: TGTGCCAGCAGTTCCCTTAGCAATCGCGGGACAGATACGCAGTATTTT. This translates into CASSSLSNRGTDTQYF.

The V call is TRBV7-2, the J call TRBJ1-5; 7 bases align to TRBD1. The germline CDR1 and CDR2 sequences are SGHTA and FQGNSA. There are 15 residues in the CDR3. V was pared by 5 bases and J by 3 bases, with 7 bases of the junction left unmatched. CDR3 amino acids: CASSGGTGDNQPQHF. Written as DNA, the CDR3 is TGTGCCAGCAGCGGAGGAACAGGGGACAATCAGCCCCAGCATTTT.

The chain is built from TRBV14 and TRBJ1-2, with unresolved D. This CDR3 contains 13 residues. The ends were cut back, 1 base at V and 7 bases at J, with 10 bases in the middle. CDR1 SGHDN and CDR2 FVKESK come from the germline V gene. As DNA, the CDR3 is TGTGCCAGCAGCCAAGGAGGGTTAGGTGGCTACACCTTC. This translates into CASSQGGLGGYTF.

This clone was recorded only once. The chain uses TRBV7-2 and TRBJ2-3, with 8 bases identical to TRBD1. CDR3 length: 14 residues. V gave up 5 bases and J gave up 1 base; unmatched junction bases: 2. Germline CDR1 and CDR2: SGHTA and FQGNSA. CDR3 coding DNA: TGTGCCAGCAGCCCGGACAGGGGCACAGATACGCAGTATTTT. Amino acids: CASSPDRGTDTQYF. The whole variable domain, filled in from reference TRBV7-2 and TRBJ2-3, reads GAGVSQSPSNKVTEKGKDVELRCDPISGHTALYWYRQSLGQGLEFLIYFQGNSAPDKSGLPSDRFSAERTGGSVSTLTIQRTQQEDSAVYLCASSPDRGTDTQYFGPGTRLTVL.

In DNA form, the CDR3 reads TGTGCCAGCAGTTACGTAGGACTAGCGCAGACCGGGGAGCTGTTTTTT. It specifies CASSYVGLAQTGELFF. The J gene is TRBJ2-2, the V gene TRBV6-5, with 9 bases aligning to TRBD2. The CDR3 extends over 16 amino acids. V was clipped by 2 bases and J by 5 bases; unmatched bases: 6. Germline-derived CDR1 and CDR2 are MNHEY and SVGAGI.